Listed here are 22 T cell receptor beta chains from one sample, sequenced in a study of tumour-infiltrating T cells in Burkitt lymphoma. TCRdb keeps only in-frame clones here, not all; method: immunoSEQ multiplex PCR. The sample has roughly 5,300 clones; more than 8% are singletons. The sample taken for sequencing was tumor tissue. The receptor source for this set is a human donor with diffuse large B-cell lymphoma.

This clone has a handful of counts. The chain uses TRBV25-1 and TRBJ1-1; D not certain. CDR1 and CDR2 from the germline V gene are MGHDK and SYGVNS. This CDR3 region has 13 residues. Deletions cut 1 base from V and 4 bases from J, with 7 bases between. The CDR3: CASSEWGGTEAFF. The CDR3 DNA reads as TGTGCCAGCAGTGAATGGGGAGGCACTGAAGCTTTCTTT.

In its sample, this clone was seen a few times. The genes are TRBV7-9 and TRBJ1-6; tentative D call: TRBD1 (5 bases). Trimming left V 2 bases short and J 11 bases short, with 13 bases between. CDR3 length: 14 residues. The germline gives CDR1 SEHNR, CDR2 FQNEAQ (reference sequence). The CDR3 loop reads CASSLSGNAAPLHF. In DNA form, the CDR3 reads TGTGCCAGCAGCTTATCAGGGAATGCGGCACCCCTCCACTTT.

This clone was seen a handful of times. The rearrangement links TRBV27 to TRBJ2-7; the D gene is possibly TRBD2 (5 bases). This CDR3 contains 14 residues. The germline gives CDR1 MNHEY, CDR2 SMNVEV (reference sequence). V lost 5 bases and J 0 bases, leaving 11 bases between the germline ends. The CDR3, as DNA: TGTGCCAGCAGTCCCCGACGGGACTCCTACGAGCAGTACTTC. Translating it yields CASSPRRDSYEQYF.

The CDR3 DNA is TGTGCCAGTACCGGGCCGGGGGTCCATCCAGATACGCAGTATTTT. It specifies CASTGPGVHPDTQYF. The chain couples TRBV9 to TRBJ2-3; D may be TRBD2 (6 bases). The V gene's germline CDR1 is SGDLS and CDR2 YYNGEE. With 8 bases removed from V and 4 bases from J, the gap between germline ends came to 20 bases. This CDR3 has 15 amino acids.

The rearrangement joins TRBV27 to TRBJ1-2, with D uncertain. V shed 0 bases and J shed 4 bases, with 9 bases lying between them. The CDR3 totals 14 residues. Germline CDR1 MNHEY, CDR2 SMNVEV (reference sequence). The CDR3 reads CASSLSKGFYGYTF. For the CDR3, the DNA is TGTGCCAGCAGTTTATCGAAGGGCTTCTATGGCTACACCTTC.

This clone has a handful of counts. The rearrangement joins TRBV4-2 to TRBJ2-5, with D possibly called TRBD1 or TRBD2 (6 bases each). CDR1 and CDR2 from the germline V gene are LGHNA and YNFKEQ. CDR3 length equals 14 residues. Trimming removed 4 bases at V and 5 bases at J, with 14 bases between. This chain's CDR3 is CASSRDTGRETQYF. For the CDR3, the DNA is TGTGCCAGCAGCCGGGATACAGGGAGGGAGACCCAGTACTTC.

This clone was counted between two and nine times. The rearrangement links TRBV19 to TRBJ1-3; no clear D. V dropped 2 bases and J dropped 0 bases, with 8 bases sitting between them. CDR3 length: 15 amino acids. The germline V gene has CDR1 LNHDA and CDR2 SQIVND (reference sequence). The CDR3 spells CASSINSFSGNTIYF. The DNA of the CDR3 is TGTGCCAGTAGTATAAACAGCTTCTCTGGAAACACCATATATTTT.

This chain joins TRBV5-1 and TRBJ1-1; 8 bases match TRBD1. Germline CDR1 reads SGHRS; CDR2 reads YFSETQ. This CDR3 has 14 residues. Trimming took 4 bases from V and 5 from J; bases not matched to a gene: 7. CDR3 protein: CASSRQQGDTEAFF. The CDR3 DNA is TGCGCCAGCAGCCGCCAACAGGGGGATACTGAAGCTTTCTTT. Based on the CDR3 plus reference TRBV5-1 and TRBJ1-1, the full variable domain is KAGVTQTPRYLIKTRGQQVTLSCSPISGHRSVSWYQQTPGQGLQFLFEYFSETQRNKGNFPGRFSGRQFSNSRSEMNVSTLELGDSALYLCASSRQQGDTEAFFGQGTRLTVV.

CDR3 DNA: TGCGCCAGCAGCTTGGAGGGCAGGCCTGGAAACACCATATATTTT. It is translated as CASSLEGRPGNTIYF. The chain is built from TRBV5-1 and TRBJ1-3; D is unresolved. The CDR3 is 15 amino acids. The V end was cut by 0 bases, the J end by 2 bases, with 9 bases between. Germline V lookup: CDR1 SGHRS, CDR2 YFSETQ.

The chain is built from TRBV7-2 and TRBJ2-1, with 10 nucleotides matching TRBD1. The CDR3 has 17 amino acids. The trim removed 2 bases at V and 2 bases at J, leaving 6 bases unmatched. The germline V gene encodes CDR1 SGHTA and CDR2 FQGNSA. The CDR3 nucleotides are TGTGCCAGCAGCTTAAGGGACAGGGGTCCCCCCTACAATGAGCAGTTCTTC. Protein product: CASSLRDRGPPYNEQFF.

This clone was seen a handful of times. The chain combines TRBV6-6 with TRBJ1-3; tentatively, D is TRBD1 (6 bases). V lost 5 bases and J 2 bases, leaving 10 bases between the germline ends. This CDR3 has 14 residues. Germline V gene data show CDR1 as MNHNY and CDR2 as SVGAGI (reference sequence). The CDR3 DNA is TGTGCCAGCAGTGGGGGCGGGGCTGGAAACACCATATATTTT. Translated, it gives CASSGGGAGNTIYF.

This clone was picked up a small number of times. The chain combines TRBV6-5 with TRBJ1-2; D not resolved. Looked up from germline, CDR1 is MNHEY and CDR2 is SVGAGI. The V and J ends lost 4 bases and 4 bases respectively, with 19 bases between them. CDR3 size: 16 residues. CDR3 loop: CASSFLGQDGPYGYTF. The CDR3 nucleotides are TGTGCCAGCAGTTTCCTTGGCCAAGACGGGCCCTATGGCTACACCTTC.

This clone occurred a few times. The chain combines TRBV11-2 with TRBJ2-5, with D perhaps TRBD2 (5 bases). V was trimmed by 0 bases and J by 2 bases, leaving 13 bases between them. Germline V gives CDR1 SGHAT, CDR2 FQNNGV. The CDR3 runs to 16 residues. This chain's CDR3 is CASSLDVGAWQETQYF. The CDR3 DNA follows: TGTGCCAGCAGCTTAGATGTGGGAGCGTGGCAAGAGACCCAGTACTTC. The full variable domain, rest sourced from reference TRBV11-2 and TRBJ2-5, is EAGVAQSPRYKIIEKRQSVAFWCNPISGHATLYWYQQILGQGPKLLIQFQNNGVVDDSQLPKDRFSAERLKGVDSTLKIQPAKLEDSAVYLCASSLDVGAWQETQYFGPGTRLLVL.

In this sample, this clone turned up a few times. The genes are TRBV19 and TRBJ2-7; D not certain. CDR3 size: 13 residues. Germline CDR1 and CDR2: LNHDA and SQIVND (reference sequence). V was shortened by 9 bases and J by 2 bases, with 14 bases between the two germline ends. CDR3 in DNA: TGTGCCAGCTCCCGGCTATACCCCTACGAGCAGTACTTC. This translates into CASSRLYPYEQYF.

This chain links TRBV10-2 with TRBJ2-2, with D perhaps TRBD1 (7 bases). CDR3 length: 15 residues. V shed 10 bases and J shed 0 bases, with 15 bases lying between them. CDR1 is WSHSY, CDR2 SAAADI, per germline. The CDR3 region is CATPGGQTNTGELFF. DNA of the CDR3: TGCGCCACTCCCGGGGGACAGACGAACACCGGGGAGCTGTTTTTT.

The gene calls are TRBV30 and TRBJ2-6, with unresolved D. Germline V CDR1 and CDR2: GTSNPN, SVGIG (reference sequence). The CDR3 is made up of 15 amino acids. V was clipped by 0 bases and J by 5 bases, with 11 bases between them. For the CDR3, the DNA is TGTGCCTGGAGTGTACCCCTGCTCTGGGCCAACGTCCTGACTTTC. It specifies CAWSVPLLWANVLTF.

This chain joins TRBV2 and TRBJ1-5, with TRBD1 as a possible D gene (6 bases). V was pared by 6 bases and J by 5 bases, with 14 bases between. Germline CDR1 reads SNHLY; CDR2 reads FYNNEI. The CDR3 runs 14 residues. CDR3 sequence reads: CASRGTRNYQPQHF. CDR3 coding DNA: TGTGCCAGCAGGGGGACAAGGAATTATCAGCCCCAGCATTTT. The complete variable domain, with remaining parts taken from reference TRBV2 and TRBJ1-5, reads EPEVTQTPSHQVTQMGQEVILRCVPISNHLYFYWYRQILGQKVEFLVSFYNNEISEKSEIFDDQFSVERPDGSNFTLKIRSTKLEDSAMYFCASRGTRNYQPQHFGDGTRLSIL.

The V call is TRBV4-2, the J call TRBJ2-2; 9 nucleotides match TRBD2. Looked up from germline, CDR1 is LGHNA and CDR2 is YNFKEQ. CDR3 size: 17 residues. J lost 3 bases, V lost 1 base, and 6 bases had no gene match. CDR3 sequence: CASSQVGSGRYTGELFF. CDR3 DNA: TGTGCCAGCAGCCAAGTTGGGAGCGGGAGGTACACCGGGGAGCTGTTTTTT.

This clone is medium-sized (0.01 to 0.1%) in the sample. The CDR3 bases are TGTGCCAGCAACCCGGAGACTGGAAACACCATATATTTT. Protein: CASNPETGNTIYF. This sequence joins TRBV2 and TRBJ1-3; D is unclear. Trimming stripped 7 bases from V and 2 bases from J, with 9 bases between. The CDR3 has 13 residues. Germline CDR1 SNHLY, CDR2 FYNNEI.

The J gene is TRBJ1-1, the V gene TRBV28; D is unresolved. V lost 5 bases and J 8 bases, leaving 18 bases between the germline ends. The CDR3 length is 14 residues. Per germline, CDR1 MDHEN and CDR2 SYDVKM. The CDR3 here is CASSTSPRRQEAFF. CDR3 in DNA: TGTGCCAGCAGTACTTCCCCACGGCGGCAGGAAGCTTTCTTT.

This sequence joins TRBV11-2 and TRBJ2-5; 8 bases align to TRBD2. Trimming cost V 5 bases and J 5 bases; bases outside gene matches: 10. Looked up from germline, CDR1 is SGHAT and CDR2 is FQNNGV. The CDR3 sequence is 15 residues long. CDR3 sequence (DNA): TGTGCCAGCAGCCGACCCCGGGGGGGATACGAGACCCAGTACTTC. Residues: CASSRPRGGYETQYF.

V usage is TRBV18 and J usage is TRBJ2-3; 7 bases agree with TRBD1. The CDR3 covers 14 residues. After removal of 1 base from V and 3 bases from J, the junction contained 1 base not matched to a gene. The germline V gene encodes CDR1 KGHSH and CDR2 LQKENI. The CDR3 sequence: CASSPRTGTDTQYF. The CDR3 DNA reads as TGTGCCAGCTCACCACGGACAGGTACAGATACGCAGTATTTT.